Sequencing of this T cell receptor (beta chain) was carried out in a study of shared clonotypes between healthy human individuals. Worth noting for this clone: As yet, its antigen is unknown. Other DNA sequences from this sample encode an identical CDR3 as well.

Per the germline V gene, CDR1 is MNHEY and CDR2 is SMNVEV (reference sequence). This CDR3 spans 14 amino acids. V gave up 3 bases and J gave up 2 bases, with 10 bases separating them. Assay used: immunoSEQ multiplex PCR; TCRdb lists only in-frame clones, some missing. The table lists about 2.1 million clones, approximately 92% of them singletons. Findings of the study overall: Sampling included only blood; tissue repertoires likely differ.

Terminally differentiated effector memory CD45RA+ cells were excluded by CCR7 positive selection of CD45RO-negative cells. This TCR came from a man aged 18 to 29 in good health. Some clones in this sample may be carry-over from other donors' samples. Material: naive CD8+ T cells from PBMCs. The chain links TRBV27 to TRBJ1-1; a weak D match, TRBD1 (5 bases). The CDR3 DNA is TGTGCCAGCAGTTTTAGGGGCACTAACACTGAAGCTTTCTTT. It yields the protein CASSFRGTNTEAFF.